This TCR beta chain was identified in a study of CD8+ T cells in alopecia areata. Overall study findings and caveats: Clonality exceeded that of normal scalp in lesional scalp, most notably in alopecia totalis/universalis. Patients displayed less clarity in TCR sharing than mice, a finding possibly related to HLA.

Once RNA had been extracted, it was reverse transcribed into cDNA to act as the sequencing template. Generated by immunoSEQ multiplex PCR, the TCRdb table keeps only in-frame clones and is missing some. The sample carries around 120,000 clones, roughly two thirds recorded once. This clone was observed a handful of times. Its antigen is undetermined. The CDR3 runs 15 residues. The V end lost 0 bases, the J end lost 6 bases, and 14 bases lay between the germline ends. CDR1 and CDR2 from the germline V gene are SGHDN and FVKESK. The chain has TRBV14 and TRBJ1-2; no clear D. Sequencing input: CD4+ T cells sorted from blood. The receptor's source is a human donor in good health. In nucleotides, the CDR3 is TGTGCCAGCAGCCAAGATCTCATGGGTATCGATGGCTACACCTTC. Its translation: CASSQDLMGIDGYTF.